This T cell receptor beta chain was sequenced during a study of beta chain features in type 1 diabetes. TCRB transcripts that were expressed got sequenced, as all of the isolated RNA had been reverse transcribed. Generated by immunoSEQ multiplex PCR, the TCRdb table keeps only in-frame clones and is missing some. This table holds hundreds of thousands of clones, about 30% found once. Specimen: naive CD4+ T cells from blood. This sequence originates from a man between 18 and 29 years old in good health.

Here the CDR3 reads CASSSAGGMNEQFF. CDR3 DNA sequence: TGTGCCAGCAGTTCAGCGGGAGGAATGAATGAGCAGTTCTTC. The V call is TRBV6-5, the J call TRBJ2-1; TRBD2 matches 9 bases. CDR3 length: 14 residues. Germline assignment: CDR1 MNHEY and CDR2 SVGAGI. After removal of 4 bases from V and 7 bases from J, the junction contained 5 bases not matched to a gene.